The rows below give T cell receptor beta chains drawn from one sample of a study of regulatory T cells in long-lasting Graves disease. TCRdb reprocessed the multiplex PCR reads with MiXCR, giving one entry per CDR3 protein. The repertoire has fewer than 550,000 distinct CDR3 sequences, about 22% of them found once; the top ten carry around 7%. The source was peripheral blood mononuclear cells (PBMCs), collected when the disease was refractory, from a patient treated with antithyroid drugs. These receptors originate from a female donor with Graves disease. The CDR3 runs from the conserved cysteine through the conserved F or W. A D gene is named only where the DNA matches it firmly. Clone size is not always given. Where it is, it says once, few, many or a class for expanded clones.

size: few; V: TRBV28; D: -; J: TRBJ2-2; DNA: TGTGCCAGCAGTTTTAGGGGGATCAACACCGGGGAGCTGTTTTTT; CDR3: CASSFRGINTGELFF
size: many; V: TRBV28; D: TRBD1; J: TRBJ1-1; DNA: TGTGCCAGCAGTCGCTCAGGGGGCCGGGCTGAAGCTTTCTTT; CDR3: CASSRSGGRAEAFF
size: -; V: TRBV6-5; D: TRBD2; J: TRBJ2-3; DNA: TGTGCCAGCAGTTCTACACTAGCGGGAGGGCCAGATACGCAGTATTTT; CDR3: CASSSTLAGGPDTQYF
size: -; V: TRBV28; D: TRBD2; J: TRBJ2-1; DNA: TGTGCCAGCAGTCCCAGCGAGGGAGACAGCGGGAGTGCCTACAATGAGCAGTTCTTC; CDR3: CASSPSEGDSGSAYNEQFF
size: few; V: TRBV30; D: -; J: TRBJ1-5; DNA: TGTGCCTGGACGGATGGGGGCCAAGATCAGCCCCAGCATTTT; CDR3: CAWTDGGQDQPQHF
size: -; V: TRBV11-3; D: TRBD1; J: TRBJ2-1; DNA: TGTGCCAGCAGCTTAACGGTGACAGGGGGCACGAATGAGCAGTTCTTC; CDR3: CASSLTVTGGTNEQFF
size: many; V: TRBV28; D: TRBD1; J: TRBJ2-5; DNA: TGTGCCAGCAGCACCGGACAGGGACGATTCCAAGAGACCCAGTACTTC; CDR3: CASSTGQGRFQETQYF
size: many; V: TRBV6-1; D: -; J: TRBJ2-5; DNA: TGTGCCAGCAGGCGGGGTCTCCAAGAGACCCAGTACTTC; CDR3: CASRRGLQETQYF
size: many; V: TRBV28; D: TRBD1; J: TRBJ2-7; DNA: TGTGCCAGCAGCCCCTTGGGACAGGGTAGCCACGAGCAGTACTTC; CDR3: CASSPLGQGSHEQYF
size: many; V: TRBV6-2/TRBV6-3; D: TRBD2; J: TRBJ2-7; DNA: TGTGCCAGCAGTACTAGCGGGATCTACGAGCAGTACTTC; CDR3: CASSTSGIYEQYF
size: once; V: TRBV28; D: -; J: TRBJ2-2; DNA: TGTGCCAGCAGTCCTCAACGGGCCGATCGGACCGGGGAGCTGTTTTTT; CDR3: CASSPQRADRTGELFF
size: -; V: TRBV30; D: -; J: TRBJ1-4; DNA: TGTGCCTGGACCTTAAACAGGAACTCTAATGAAAAACTGTTTTTT; CDR3: CAWTLNRNSNEKLFF
size: -; V: TRBV4-2; D: -; J: TRBJ1-4; DNA: TGTGCCAGCAGCACAAGGGAGTCCGAAAAACTGTTTTTT; CDR3: CASSTRESEKLFF
size: many; V: TRBV12-3/TRBV12-4; D: TRBD1; J: TRBJ1-5; DNA: TGTGCCAGCAATGACAGGGGGTATAATCAGCCCCAGCATTTT; CDR3: CASNDRGYNQPQHF
size: -; V: TRBV13; D: TRBD1; J: TRBJ2-7; DNA: TGTGCCAGCAGTACCCGGGGACAGATCTCCTACGAGCAGTACTTC; CDR3: CASSTRGQISYEQYF
size: -; V: TRBV10-3; D: -; J: TRBJ1-6; DNA: TGTGCCATCAGTGAGTCAGGGCCCCCCGGAGATAACTTT; CDR3: CAISESGPPGDNF